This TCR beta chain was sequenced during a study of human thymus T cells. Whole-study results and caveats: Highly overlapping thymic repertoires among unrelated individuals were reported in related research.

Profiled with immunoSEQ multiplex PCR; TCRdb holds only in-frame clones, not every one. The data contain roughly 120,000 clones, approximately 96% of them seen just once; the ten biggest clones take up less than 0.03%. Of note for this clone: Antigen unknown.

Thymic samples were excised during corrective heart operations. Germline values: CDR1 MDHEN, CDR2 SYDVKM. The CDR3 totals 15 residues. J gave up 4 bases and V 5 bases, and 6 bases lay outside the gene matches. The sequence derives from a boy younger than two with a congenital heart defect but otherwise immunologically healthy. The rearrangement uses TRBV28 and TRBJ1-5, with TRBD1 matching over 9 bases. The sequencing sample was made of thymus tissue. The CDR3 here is CASSGTGSVNQPQHF. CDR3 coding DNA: TGTGCCAGCAGTGGGACAGGGTCGGTGAATCAGCCCCAGCATTTT.